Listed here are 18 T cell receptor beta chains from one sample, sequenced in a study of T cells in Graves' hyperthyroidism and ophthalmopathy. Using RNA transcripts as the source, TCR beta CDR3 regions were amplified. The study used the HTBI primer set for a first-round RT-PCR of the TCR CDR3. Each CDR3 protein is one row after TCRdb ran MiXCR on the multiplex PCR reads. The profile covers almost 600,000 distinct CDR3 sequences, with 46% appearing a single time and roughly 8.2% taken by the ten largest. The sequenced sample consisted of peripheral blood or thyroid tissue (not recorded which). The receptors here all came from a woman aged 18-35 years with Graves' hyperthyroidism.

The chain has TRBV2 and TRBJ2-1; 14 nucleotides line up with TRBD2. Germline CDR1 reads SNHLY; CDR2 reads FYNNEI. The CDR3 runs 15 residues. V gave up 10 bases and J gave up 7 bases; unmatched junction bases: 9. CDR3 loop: CAMLAGTSGSNEQFF. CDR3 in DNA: TGTGCCATGCTGGCCGGGACTAGCGGGAGTAATGAGCAGTTCTTC.

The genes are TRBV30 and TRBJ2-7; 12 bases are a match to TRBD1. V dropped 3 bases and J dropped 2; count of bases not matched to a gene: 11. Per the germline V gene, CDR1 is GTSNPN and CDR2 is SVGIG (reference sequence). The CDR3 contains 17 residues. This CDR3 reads CAWRGQGAFKLTYEQYF. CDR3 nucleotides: TGTGCCTGGAGGGGACAGGGGGCCTTCAAACTCACCTACGAGCAGTACTTC.

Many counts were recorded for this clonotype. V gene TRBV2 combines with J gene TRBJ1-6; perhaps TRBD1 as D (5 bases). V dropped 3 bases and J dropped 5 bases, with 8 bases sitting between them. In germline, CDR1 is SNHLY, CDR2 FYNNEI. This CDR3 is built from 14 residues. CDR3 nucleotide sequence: TGTGCCAGCAGTGACAGGGATGATAATTCACCCCTCCACTTT. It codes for CASSDRDDNSPLHF.

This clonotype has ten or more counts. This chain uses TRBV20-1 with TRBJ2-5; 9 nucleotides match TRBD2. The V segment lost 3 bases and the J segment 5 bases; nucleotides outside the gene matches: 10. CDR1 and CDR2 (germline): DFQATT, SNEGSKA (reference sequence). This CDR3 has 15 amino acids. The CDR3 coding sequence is TGCAGTGCTAGGGGGGCGGGAGGGCCCTTTGAGACCCAGTACTTC. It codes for CSARGAGGPFETQYF.

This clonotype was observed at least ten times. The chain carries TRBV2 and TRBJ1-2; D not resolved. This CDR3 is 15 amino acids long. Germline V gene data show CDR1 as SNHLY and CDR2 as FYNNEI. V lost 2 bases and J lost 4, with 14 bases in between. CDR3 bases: TGTGCCAGCAGTGAATTTTCGGGCGCCTCCTATGGCTACACCTTC. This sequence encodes CASSEFSGASYGYTF.

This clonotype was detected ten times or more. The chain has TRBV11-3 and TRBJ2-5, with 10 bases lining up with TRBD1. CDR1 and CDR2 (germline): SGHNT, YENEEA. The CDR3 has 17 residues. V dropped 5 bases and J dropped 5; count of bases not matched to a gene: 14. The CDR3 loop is CASSPAWGTGAGETQYF. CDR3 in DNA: TGTGCCAGCAGCCCAGCCTGGGGGACAGGGGCAGGGGAGACCCAGTACTTC.

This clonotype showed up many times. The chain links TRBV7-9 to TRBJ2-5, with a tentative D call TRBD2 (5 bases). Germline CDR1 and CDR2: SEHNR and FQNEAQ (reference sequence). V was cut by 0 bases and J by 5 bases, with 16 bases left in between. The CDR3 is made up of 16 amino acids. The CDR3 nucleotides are TGTGCCAGCAGCTTAGCTTCGTCATCGGGGTTGGAGACCCAGTACTTC. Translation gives CASSLASSSGLETQYF.

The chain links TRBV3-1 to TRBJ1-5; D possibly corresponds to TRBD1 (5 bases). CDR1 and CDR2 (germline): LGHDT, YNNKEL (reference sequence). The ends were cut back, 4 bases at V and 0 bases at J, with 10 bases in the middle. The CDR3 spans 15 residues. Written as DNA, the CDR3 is TGTGCCAGCAGCCCGGGACGTTATAGCAATCAGCCCCAGCATTTT. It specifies CASSPGRYSNQPQHF.

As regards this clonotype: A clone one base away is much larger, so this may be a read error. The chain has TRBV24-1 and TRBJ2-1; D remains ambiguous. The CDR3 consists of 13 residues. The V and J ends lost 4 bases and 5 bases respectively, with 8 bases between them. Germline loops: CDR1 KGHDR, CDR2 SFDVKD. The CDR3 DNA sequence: TGTGCCACCAGTGACTCGGGCAACAATGAGCAGTTCTTC. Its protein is CATSDSGNNEQFF.

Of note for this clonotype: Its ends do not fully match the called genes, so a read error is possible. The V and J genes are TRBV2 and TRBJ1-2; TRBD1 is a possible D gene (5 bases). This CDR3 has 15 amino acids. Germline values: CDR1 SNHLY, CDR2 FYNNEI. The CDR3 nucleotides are TGTGCCAGCAGGATGGGACTGGGTTATAACGATGGCTACACCTTC. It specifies CASRMGLGYNDGYTF.

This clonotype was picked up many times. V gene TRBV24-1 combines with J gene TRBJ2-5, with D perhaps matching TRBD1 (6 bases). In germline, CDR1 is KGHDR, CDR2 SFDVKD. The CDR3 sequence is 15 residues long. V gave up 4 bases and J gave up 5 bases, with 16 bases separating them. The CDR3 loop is CATSEGARGLETQYF. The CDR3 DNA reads TGTGCCACCAGTGAGGGGGCCCGTGGTTTGGAGACCCAGTACTTC.

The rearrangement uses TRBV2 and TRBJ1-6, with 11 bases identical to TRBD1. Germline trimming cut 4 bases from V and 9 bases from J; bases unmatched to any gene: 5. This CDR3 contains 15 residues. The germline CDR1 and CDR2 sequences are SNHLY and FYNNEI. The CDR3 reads CASSASGTGGSPLHF. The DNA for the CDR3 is TGTGCCAGCAGTGCTAGCGGGACAGGGGGTTCACCCCTCCACTTT.

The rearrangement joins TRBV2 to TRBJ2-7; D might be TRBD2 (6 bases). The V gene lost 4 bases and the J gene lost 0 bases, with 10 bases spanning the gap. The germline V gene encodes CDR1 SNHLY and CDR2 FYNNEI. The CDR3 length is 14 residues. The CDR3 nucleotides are TGTGCCAGCAGTGCGCGGGGCAGCTCCTACGAGCAGTACTTC. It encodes CASSARGSSYEQYF.

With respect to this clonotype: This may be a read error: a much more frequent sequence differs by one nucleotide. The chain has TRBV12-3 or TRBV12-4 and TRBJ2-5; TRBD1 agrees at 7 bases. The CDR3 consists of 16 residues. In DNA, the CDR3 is TGTGCCGGCAGTCCCCGACAGGGCGAGGACCAAGAGACCCAGTACTTC. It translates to CAGSPRQGEDQETQYF.

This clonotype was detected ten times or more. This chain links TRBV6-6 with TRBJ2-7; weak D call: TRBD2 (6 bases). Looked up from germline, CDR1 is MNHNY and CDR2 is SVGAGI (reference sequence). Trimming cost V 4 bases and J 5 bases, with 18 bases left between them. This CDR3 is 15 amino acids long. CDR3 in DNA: TGTGCCAGCAGTTTAGCCGGGAGTGGGCGGAACGAGCAGTACTTC. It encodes CASSLAGSGRNEQYF.

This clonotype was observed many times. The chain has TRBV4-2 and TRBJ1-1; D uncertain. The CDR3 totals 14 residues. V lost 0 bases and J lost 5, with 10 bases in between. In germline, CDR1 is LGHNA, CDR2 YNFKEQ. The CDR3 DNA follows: TGTGCCAGCAGCCAAGAACGTAGGGAGACTGAAGCTTTCTTT. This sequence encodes CASSQERRETEAFF.

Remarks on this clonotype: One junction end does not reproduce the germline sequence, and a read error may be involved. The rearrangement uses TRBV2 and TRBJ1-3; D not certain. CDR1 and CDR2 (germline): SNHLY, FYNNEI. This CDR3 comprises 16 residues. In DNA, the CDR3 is TGTGCCAGCAGTTCAGGTGAGGGTTACACTGGAAACACCGTATATTTT. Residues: CASSSGEGYTGNTVYF. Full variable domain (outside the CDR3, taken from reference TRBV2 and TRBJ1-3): EPEVTQTPSHQVTQMGQEVILRCVPISNHLYFYWYRQILGQKVEFLVSFYNNEISEKSEIFDDQFSVERPDGSNFTLKIRSTKLEDSAMYFCASSSGEGYTGNTVYFGEGSWLTVV.

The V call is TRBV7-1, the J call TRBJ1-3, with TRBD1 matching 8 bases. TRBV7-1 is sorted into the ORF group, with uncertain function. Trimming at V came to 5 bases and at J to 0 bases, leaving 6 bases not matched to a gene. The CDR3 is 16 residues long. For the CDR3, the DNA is TGTGCCAGCAGCCAGCGGACAGGGCCCTCTGGAAACACCATATATTTT. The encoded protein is CASSQRTGPSGNTIYF.